These 30 T cell receptor beta chains came from one sample sequenced in a study of T cell clonality in common variable immunodeficiency. Overall study findings and caveats: Fewer deletions and N-nucleotide insertions were reportedly seen in common variable immunodeficiency TCR beta sequences.

The table came from immunoSEQ multiplex PCR; TCRdb's copy has only in-frame clones and leaves some out. The repertoire consists of 7,000 to 9,500 clones, none detected only once. No antigen has been identified for these receptors. The sample taken for sequencing was peripheral blood mononuclear cells. These receptors were collected from a human donor with common variable immunodeficiency.

This clone has at least ten counts. The CDR3 end lies 3 residues beyond the end of the read and is filled in from the germline J gene. V and J are TRBV5-4 and TRBJ2-1, with 7 bases matching TRBD2. Germline CDR1 SGHNT, CDR2 YYREEE (reference sequence). The V gene end was trimmed by 1 base and the J gene end by 4 bases; junction bases not matched to a gene: 5. The CDR3 has 15 residues. CDR3 DNA (partial): TGTGCCAGCAGCTTGTCCCTAGCGGAGTACAATGAG. Translated: CASSLSLAEYNE. The full CDR3 protein is CASSLSLAEYNEQFF. Looking up the rest from reference TRBV5-4 and TRBJ2-1 gives the full variable domain: ETGVTQSPTHLIKTRGQQVTLRCSSQSGHNTVSWYQQALGQGPQFIFQYYREEENGRGNFPPRFSGLQFPNYSSELNVNALELDDSALYLCASSLSLAEYNEQFFGPGTRLTVL.

Points on this clone: The CDR3 extends 3 residues past the end of the read, so its final part is completed from the germline J gene. V gene TRBV30 combines with J gene TRBJ2-3; D call uncertain. This CDR3 has 12 amino acids. Between the trimmed V and J ends, which lost 3 bases and 4 bases, there was a span of 8 bases. Looked up from germline, CDR1 is GTSNPN and CDR2 is SVGIG (reference sequence). The DNA read from the CDR3 is TGTGCCTGGAGGGCTGAAGCAGATACG. Translated, it gives CAWRAEADT. The full-length CDR3 reads as CAWRAEADTQYF.

This clone was counted ten times or more. The read is 3 residues too short to cover the CDR3 end, so that end is filled in from the germline J gene. J is TRBJ1-1 and V is TRBV19; a possible D gene is TRBD1 (5 bases). This CDR3 region has 14 residues. V was pared by 5 bases and J by 7 bases, with 17 bases between. Germline values: CDR1 LNHDA, CDR2 SQIVND (reference sequence). The CDR3 here is CASSPRVVGREAFF. The covered CDR3 bases are TGTGCCAGTAGTCCTAGGGTGGTGGGGCGTGAA.

This clone is categorized as medium-sized. The CDR3 extends 3 residues past the end of the read, so its final part is completed from the germline J gene. The chain recombines TRBV5-1 with TRBJ2-1; no firm D call. Germline V gene data show CDR1 as SGHRS and CDR2 as YFSETQ. This CDR3 is built from 15 residues. Trimming took off 0 bases at V and 4 bases at J, with 11 bases between the two ends. The sequenced CDR3 bases are TGCGCCAGCAGCTTGGACAGTCTACCTTACAATGAG. Translation: CASSLDSLPYNE. The whole CDR3 region reads CASSLDSLPYNEQFF.

This clone has at least ten counts. The read finishes 3 residues shy of the CDR3 end, and the germline J gene is used to complete it. The V call is TRBV7-2, the J call TRBJ1-6; possibly TRBD1 for D (5 bases). This CDR3 is 14 amino acids long. Trimming removed 8 bases from V and 7 bases from J, with 15 bases in between. Germline V gene sequence: CDR1 SGHTA, CDR2 FQGNSA. Here the CDR3 reads CASQGDSQNSPLHF. The sequenced CDR3 bases are TGTGCCAGCCAGGGAGACAGTCAAAATTCACCC.

This clone was recorded many times. Read coverage stops 3 residues before the CDR3 terminus; the germline J gene supplies the remainder. Other DNA sequences in the same sample also yield this CDR3. The J gene is TRBJ1-2, the V gene TRBV19; D is perhaps TRBD1 (5 bases). The CDR3 has 13 residues. V gave up 6 bases and J gave up 2 bases, with 10 bases separating them. Looked up from germline, CDR1 is LNHDA and CDR2 is SQIVND (reference sequence). CDR3 sequence: CASRKTENYGYTF. CDR3 bases read: TGTGCCAGTAGAAAGACAGAGAACTATGGC.

This clone is termed medium-sized. Sequencing ends 3 residues short of the CDR3 end; the germline J gene provides the rest. The chain has TRBV29-1 and TRBJ1-5; D is unresolved. Trimming took off 6 bases at V and 0 bases at J, with 6 bases between the two ends. The germline CDR1 and CDR2 sequences are SQVTM and ANQGSEA. This CDR3 comprises 12 residues. CDR3 sequence reads: CSVRDSNQPQHF. The covered CDR3 bases are TGCAGCGTCAGAGATAGCAATCAGCCC.

This clone was observed many times. Sequencing ends 3 residues short of the CDR3 end; the germline J gene provides the rest. The chain couples TRBV30 to TRBJ2-3; D gene uncertain. The V gene lost 0 bases and the J gene lost 0 bases, with 10 bases spanning the gap. This CDR3 has 15 residues. The germline V gene has CDR1 GTSNPN and CDR2 SVGIG (reference sequence). The DNA read from the CDR3 is TGTGCCTGGAGTGTACTCACTTCTAGCACAGATACG. Its translation is CAWSVLTSSTDT. The complete CDR3 sequence is CAWSVLTSSTDTQYF.

This clone was detected ten times or more. The read finishes 3 residues shy of the CDR3 end, and the germline J gene is used to complete it. This chain connects TRBV11-2 to TRBJ2-1; D is uncertain. Germline CDR1 is SGHAT and CDR2 is FQNNGV. The germline V and J ends were trimmed by 4 bases and 4 bases, with 11 bases remaining between them. This CDR3 region has 14 residues. The CDR3 loop is CASSYPTLYNEQFF. CDR3 bases read: TGTGCCAGCAGCTATCCGACATTATACAATGAG.

Many counts were recorded for this clone. The read ends 3 residues before the CDR3 terminus; that terminus is restored from the germline J gene. The chain is built from TRBV6-4 and TRBJ2-3; D may be TRBD1 (5 bases). V was cut by 3 bases and J by 1 base, with 14 bases left in between. Germline V gene lookup returns CDR1 MRHNA and CDR2 SNTAGT. This CDR3 has 16 amino acids. The covered CDR3 bases are TGTGCCAGCAGTGAGGAGACAGCCTTCGGCACAGATACG. Its protein product is CASSEETAFGTDT. In full, the CDR3 is CASSEETAFGTDTQYF.

This clone has ten or more counts. The read comes to an end 3 residues before the CDR3 does, leaving the germline J gene to fill in the end. V usage is TRBV2 and J usage is TRBJ2-3; 8 bases agree with TRBD2. The CDR3 totals 15 residues. Germline trimming cut 3 bases from V and 4 bases from J; bases unmatched to any gene: 6. Germline V CDR1 and CDR2: SNHLY, FYNNEI. Partial CDR3 DNA: TGTGCCAGCAGTGATCAGCGGGGGAGAGCAGATACG. It translates to CASSDQRGRADT. The whole CDR3 is CASSDQRGRADTQYF.

By share, this clone counts as medium-sized. The CDR3 goes on 3 residues after the read ends, and that part is filled in from the germline J gene. This chain links TRBV20-1 with TRBJ2-7, with D unresolved. The germline V gene has CDR1 DFQATT and CDR2 SNEGSKA (reference sequence). With 6 bases removed from V and 5 bases from J, the gap between germline ends came to 20 bases. The CDR3 covers 14 residues. The CDR3 protein is CSAESRVFGDEQYF. The sequenced part of the CDR3 DNA is TGCAGTGCCGAGTCAAGGGTTTTTGGTGACGAG.

This clone occurred many times. The CDR3 goes on 3 residues after the read ends, and that part is filled in from the germline J gene. The genes are TRBV19 and TRBJ1-2; D is possibly TRBD1 (6 bases). CDR1 and CDR2 (germline): LNHDA, SQIVND (reference sequence). V gave up 6 bases and J gave up 2 bases, with 13 bases separating them. The CDR3 runs 14 residues. The sequenced part of the CDR3 DNA is TGTGCCAGTAGCGTCCCAGGGGCCAACTATGGC. Translated, it gives CASSVPGANYG. The entire CDR3 sequence reads CASSVPGANYGYTF.

This clone ranks as medium-sized (0.01 to 0.1%). The missing CDR3 end, 3 residues past where the read stops, is filled in from the germline J gene. The rearrangement links TRBV28 to TRBJ2-5; 12 bases are shared with TRBD2. After removal of 3 bases from V and 1 base from J, the junction contained 12 bases not matched to a gene. Germline assignment: CDR1 MDHEN and CDR2 SYDVKM. This CDR3 is 19 amino acids long. CDR3 DNA, as far as it was read: TGTGCCAGCAGTTTCGCTTCCGGGACTAGCGGGTTGGGCCAAGAGACC. It codes for CASSFASGTSGLGQET. The whole CDR3 protein is CASSFASGTSGLGQETQYF.

This clone was picked up many times. The read is 3 residues too short to cover the CDR3 end, so that end is filled in from the germline J gene. The V and J genes are TRBV19 and TRBJ2-1; the match to TRBD1 covers 7 bases. Germline CDR1 LNHDA, CDR2 SQIVND (reference sequence). CDR3 size: 15 residues. V trimming: 5 bases; J trimming: 0 bases; junction bases outside the gene matches: 4. CDR3 sequence reads: CASSAQGSSYNEQFF. The CDR3 bases that were read are TGTGCCAGTAGTGCACAGGGGAGCTCCTACAATGAG.

This clone was recorded at least ten times. The read ends 3 residues early relative to the CDR3; the germline J gene fills the gap. This rearrangement joins TRBV2 to TRBJ1-1; D is perhaps TRBD1 (6 bases). Germline V gives CDR1 SNHLY, CDR2 FYNNEI. This CDR3 comprises 13 residues. V was cut by 10 bases and J by 2 bases, with 14 bases left in between. CDR3 residues: CATSRDINTEAFF. CDR3 DNA, as far as it was read: TGTGCCACCAGCCGGGACATAAACACTGAA.

At least ten counts were recorded for this clone. The read is 3 residues too short to cover the CDR3 end, so that end is filled in from the germline J gene. V and J are TRBV7-9 and TRBJ2-5, with TRBD1 as a possible D gene (6 bases). CDR1 is SEHNR and CDR2 is FQNEAQ in the germline V gene (reference sequence). This CDR3 comprises 14 residues. The V end lost 3 bases, the J end lost 5 bases, and 13 bases lay between the germline ends. The CDR3 region is CASSFGQIGETQYF. CDR3 DNA, as far as it was read: TGTGCCAGCAGCTTTGGACAGATCGGGGAGACC.

In its sample, this clone was seen many times. The read finishes 3 residues shy of the CDR3 end, and the germline J gene is used to complete it. The V call is TRBV10-3, the J call TRBJ1-2; D not certain. The length of the CDR3 is 12 residues. CDR1 is ENHRY, CDR2 SYGVKD, per germline. The CDR3 DNA, read in part, is TGTGCCATCAGTGAGAGCGGGAGCGGC. This translates into CAISESGSG. The full-length CDR3 reads as CAISESGSGYTF.

In this sample, this clone turned up many times. The observed sequence ends 3 residues before the CDR3 terminus, with the missing tail filled in from the germline J gene. The rearrangement uses TRBV20-1 and TRBJ1-2, with a possible D match to TRBD1 (5 bases). This CDR3 has 12 amino acids. Per the germline V gene, CDR1 is DFQATT and CDR2 is SNEGSKA (reference sequence). With 3 bases removed from V and 7 bases from J, the gap between germline ends came to 12 bases. The CDR3 DNA, read in part, is TGCAGTGCTAGTGACAGTGCGAGTGGC. Translated, it gives CSASDSASG. The whole CDR3 sequence is CSASDSASGYTF.

Points on this clone: The read gets to within 3 residues of the CDR3 end, and the germline J gene fills in the rest. J is TRBJ1-4 and V is TRBV7-9; TRBD1 agrees at 7 bases. The CDR3 length is 15 residues. Germline-derived CDR1 and CDR2 are SEHNR and FQNEAQ (reference sequence). V lost 5 bases to trimming and J lost 6 bases; unmatched junction nucleotides: 9. The CDR3 is CASSTDRDLYEKLFF. The covered CDR3 bases are TGTGCCAGCAGCACCGACAGGGATCTTTATGAAAAA. Together with reference TRBV7-9 and TRBJ1-4, the CDR3 gives the full variable domain: DTGVSQNPRHKITKRGQNVTFRCDPISEHNRLYWYRQTLGQGPEFLTYFQNEAQLEKSRLLSDRFSAERPKGSFSTLEIQRTEQGDSAMYLCASSTDRDLYEKLFFGSGTQLSVL.

The sample holds many counts of this clone. With the read ending 3 residues before the CDR3 end, the germline J gene is used to fill in that end. This chain uses TRBV2 with TRBJ1-1; TRBD1 might be the D (5 bases). The germline V and J ends were trimmed by 4 bases and 6 bases, with 9 bases remaining between them. Germline V gene lookup returns CDR1 SNHLY and CDR2 FYNNEI. The length of the CDR3 is 12 residues. The CDR3 bases that were read are TGTGCCAGCAGTGGGGGGGTCTCTGAA. Its translation: CASSGGVSE. The entire CDR3 protein is CASSGGVSEAFF.

This clone was seen many times. The read falls 3 residues short of the CDR3 end, and the missing part is taken from the germline J gene. The rearrangement uses TRBV2 and TRBJ2-1; D possibly corresponds to TRBD1 (6 bases). The V gene's germline CDR1 is SNHLY and CDR2 FYNNEI. There are 13 residues in the CDR3. The V and J ends lost 4 bases and 6 bases respectively, with 10 bases between them. The CDR3 loop is CASSVDRTNEQFF. The DNA read from the CDR3 is TGTGCCAGCAGTGTAGACAGGACCAATGAG.

This clone occurred many times. The read halts 3 residues ahead of the CDR3 end, with the missing end drawn from the germline J gene. V usage is TRBV5-4 and J usage is TRBJ1-1; perhaps TRBD1 as D (6 bases). Germline V gives CDR1 SGHNT, CDR2 YYREEE (reference sequence). CDR3 length equals 15 residues. The ends were cut back, 3 bases at V and 1 base at J, with 13 bases in the middle. The CDR3: CASSYQQGPNTEAFF. CDR3 DNA (partial): TGTGCCAGCAGCTATCAGCAGGGGCCGAACACTGAA.

This clone was detected ten times or more. The read gets to within 3 residues of the CDR3 end, and the germline J gene fills in the rest. V gene TRBV7-9 combines with J gene TRBJ1-2; D perhaps matches TRBD1 (5 bases). This CDR3 contains 14 residues. Germline values: CDR1 SEHNR, CDR2 FQNEAQ (reference sequence). The V end was cut by 7 bases, the J end by 2 bases, with 14 bases between. The sequenced part of the CDR3 DNA is TGTGCCAGCACCCCTGGGGGGTTGAACTATGGC. It translates to CASTPGGLNYG. The full CDR3 protein reads CASTPGGLNYGYTF.

In this sample, this clone turned up many times. The CDR3 end falls 3 residues outside the read, so it is completed with the germline J gene. This chain connects TRBV20-1 to TRBJ2-7, with TRBD1 as a possible D gene (6 bases). This CDR3 comprises 13 residues. The V gene's germline CDR1 is DFQATT and CDR2 SNEGSKA (reference sequence). V was trimmed by 5 bases and J by 3 bases, leaving 14 bases between them. The CDR3 here is CSAGDTSLYEQYF. The covered CDR3 bases are TGCAGTGCTGGGGACACTTCTCTCTACGAG.

In its sample, this clone was seen many times. One end of the junction varies from germline; a read error may be responsible. The sequence runs out 3 residues before the end of the CDR3; the remainder is reconstructed from the germline J gene. V is TRBV4-2 and J is TRBJ2-5; tentatively, D is TRBD2 (5 bases). Germline V CDR1 and CDR2: LGHNA, YNFKEQ. CDR3 size: 13 residues. The part of the CDR3 DNA that was read is TGCGCCAGCAGCCAAGATAGAGGGGAGACC. It translates to CASSQDRGET. The CDR3 in its entirety is CASSQDRGETQYF.

This clone was observed many times. The CDR3 end lies 3 residues beyond the end of the read and is filled in from the germline J gene. The chain has TRBV12-3 or TRBV12-4 and TRBJ1-1; no clear D. The germline V and J ends were trimmed by 6 bases and 5 bases, with 13 bases remaining between them. The CDR3 contains 13 residues. The CDR3 bases that were read are TGTGCCAGCAGCACAGAATACGTTACTGAA. Amino acids: CASSTEYVTE. The whole CDR3 protein is CASSTEYVTEAFF.

This clone was counted many times. The read terminates 3 residues before the CDR3 end, so the remaining end is supplied by the germline J gene. The chain carries TRBV11-2 and TRBJ2-3, with a possible D match to TRBD1 (6 bases). V lost 8 bases and J 0 bases, leaving 12 bases between the germline ends. Looked up from germline, CDR1 is SGHAT and CDR2 is FQNNGV. This CDR3 has 14 amino acids. The CDR3 loop reads CASHKRGSTDTQYF. CDR3 bases read: TGTGCCAGCCACAAAAGGGGGAGCACAGATACG.

In this sample, this clone turned up many times. The read terminates 3 residues ahead of where the CDR3 ends, so the germline J gene completes it. This sequence joins TRBV28 and TRBJ2-1, with TRBD1 as a possible D gene (6 bases). The germline V gene encodes CDR1 MDHEN and CDR2 SYDVKM. This CDR3 contains 15 residues. V was trimmed by 1 base and J by 7 bases, leaving 14 bases between them. The DNA read from the CDR3 is TGTGCCAGCAGTTTATTTCAGGGGCGTGTGAATGAG. Translating it yields CASSLFQGRVNE. The entire CDR3 is CASSLFQGRVNEQFF.

This clone has at least ten counts. Partial CDR3 DNA: TGCGCCAGCAGCCAGGACAGGGCGGGCACTGAA. Protein product: CASSQDRAGTE. The complete CDR3 sequence is CASSQDRAGTEAFF. This rearrangement joins TRBV5-1 to TRBJ1-1; 8 nucleotides agree with TRBD1. The sequence runs out 3 residues before the end of the CDR3; the remainder is reconstructed from the germline J gene. The CDR3 has 14 residues. Germline CDR1 reads SGHRS; CDR2 reads YFSETQ. J lost 4 bases, V lost 4 bases, and 6 bases had no gene match.